This paragraph covers one TCR beta chain sequence. Its antigen is not identified. The sample is drawn from a study of a mutant IDH1 vaccine in newly diagnosed glioma. About the study: The start of vaccination came 4-6 weeks after radiotherapy alone, or with temozolomide cycles. There were roughly 62% males and about 38% females among treated patients, whose mean age was about 40 years.

Assay used: immunoSEQ multiplex PCR; TCRdb lists only in-frame clones, some missing. The sample shows tens of thousands of clones, around four fifths of them seen only once. Documented time point: week 35, safety follow-up. Alongside topical imiquimod, each dose of vaccine comprised 300 ug of mutant IDH1 20-mer peptide. Eight vaccinations went to patients in weeks 1, 3, 5, 7, 11, 15, 19, 23. Findings of the study overall: Across multiple MHC alleles, approximately 93% of patients had vaccine-induced responses.

Germline V lookup: CDR1 SGHAT, CDR2 FQNNGV. The CDR3 consists of 13 residues. V was clipped by 5 bases and J by 6 bases; unmatched bases: 6. This sequence originates from a woman aged 18-29 years with glioma. The sequencing used PBMCs, collected from a glioma patient whose treatment included an IDH1 peptide vaccine. The rearrangement links TRBV11-2 to TRBJ2-7, with TRBD1 matching over 8 bases. As DNA, the CDR3 is TGTGCCAGCAGCAGCCAGGGGGCGGGCGAGCAGTACTTC. Its protein is CASSSQGAGEQYF.